This T cell receptor beta chain is from a study of CD8+ T cells in alopecia areata (dated by TCRdb to 2017 to 2018). Study-wide context: The treated patients, all with moderate-to-severe alopecia areata, were enrolled in an open-label pilot trial of oral tofacitinib given at 5 to 10 mg twice daily. Patients received tofacitinib for 6 to 18 months and were then followed off drug for 6 months to check for delayed response and recurrence. To study T cell clonal expansion in alopecia areata, the researchers applied high-throughput TCRbeta sequencing to both the C3H/HeJ mouse model and human patients. In humans, TCRbeta sequencing was performed on scalp tissue and on sorted CD4+ and CD8+ peripheral blood T cells from healthy controls and from patients with patchy or totalis/universalis alopecia areata. Patients on tofacitinib were biopsied at baseline and after 4 and 24 weeks of treatment, and several of the patients also had a later scalp biopsy. Clonality in the scalp was compared among normal scalp (n=4), patchy alopecia areata scalp (n=8), and alopecia totalis/universalis scalp (n=8). RNA was obtained with the PAXgene miRNA kit for fixed scalp, the miRNeasy kit for PBMCs, and the RNeasy kit for mouse skin. immunoSEQ multiplex PCR using 35 Vbeta forward primers and 13 Jbeta reverse primers was used to amplify TCRbeta CDR3 regions.

Library prep was done by the immunoSEQ multiplex PCR assay. RNA was extracted from all samples and reverse transcribed into cDNA, which served as template for TCR sequencing. SuperScript III was used for first-strand cDNA synthesis, primed with a 2:1 mix of oligo-dT and random hexamers. A synthetic immune receptor repertoire was used to gauge amplification bias, and whatever bias remained was removed computationally. From the authors' description of their analysis: Raw reads were preprocessed for error removal, and CDR3 was defined according to IMGT conventions as running from the conserved cysteine to phenylalanine. Clonality was computed by normalizing Shannon entropy by log2 of the number of productive unique TCRs and subtracting the result from 1. Scalp TCRbeta sequences were cross-referenced with sorted blood CD4 and CD8 repertoires so that the CD4 or CD8 identity of scalp clones could be inferred. This is the immuneACCESS table as TCRdb keeps it, with only in-frame sequences that have V and J called. A part of the clones is gone; compared with another copy, unresolved V genes explain less than half, and the rest is unexplained. V, J and clone size reflect that table, while D and trimming were determined from the DNA. The sample contains some 210,000 clones, about three fifths of them found a single time. The ten biggest clones cover 0.45% of the sample.

Reading from cysteine to phenylalanine, the CDR3 counts 16 amino acids. The sequence is cut down to CDR3 DNA, 48 bases in frame from base 1. Taken from the germline V gene (reference sequence), the CDR1 and CDR2 loops are MNHEY and SMNVEV. V is clipped by 9 bases and J by 2 bases, and the sequence between their germline boundaries is 20 bases long. The paper's findings and limits, for the study overall: Lesional scalp, especially in alopecia totalis/universalis, showed higher clonality and more expanded CD8+ clones than normal scalp, suggesting antigenic drive. Shared TCR sequences between patients were less evident than in mice, which may be partly attributable to HLA diversity in the patient population. Resident alphabeta T cells in normal human skin are also sequenced, complicating scalp TCR repertoire analysis, unlike mouse skin dominated by gammadelta T cells.

Comment on this clone: Its specific antigen is unknown. It has no much larger one-base neighbor in the sample; base qualities were not kept.

The time point tag for this specimen amounts to: baseline before oral tofacitinib. Lesional scalp punch biopsies and peripheral blood were obtained from alopecia areata patients. PBMCs were isolated by density centrifugation and stained for CD3, CD4 and CD8, and CD4+ and CD8+ T cells were sorted on a FACSAria. The source was CD4+ T cells sorted from blood, collected at week 0. The TCR comes from a human donor with alopecia areata. The chain uses TRBV27 and TRBJ1-5; a tentative D match to TRBD1 spans 5 bases. The DNA sequence follows: TGTGCCAGTTCCCTGGGGGGGTGGGGCGGCAATCAGCCCCAGCATTTT. This sequence encodes CASSLGGWGGNQPQHF.